This TCR beta chain is drawn from a study of CD8+CD57+ T cells in acquired aplastic anemia. Study-wide background: Healthy donors averaged about 11 million reads for CD4+ cells.

A remark on this clonotype: As yet, its antigen is unknown.

General study findings and limits: Significance was not reached for CD8+ Simpson's diversity between patients and controls.

CDR3 and TCR beta VDJ profiling relied on a genomic DNA template. TCRdb reprocessed the reads with MiXCR, giving one entry per CDR3 protein. The sample carries some 200,000 distinct CDR3 sequences, around 63% recorded once. Material for sequencing was sorted CD4+, CD8+, or CD8+CD57+ T cells (not recorded which) from PBMCs. The TCR sequence derives from a human donor in good health.

This CDR3 reads CSVEEGQLAYGYTF. The CDR3 coding sequence is TGCAGCGTTGAAGAGGGACAGCTTGCCTATGGCTACACCTTC. The chain couples TRBV29-1 to TRBJ1-2; 7 nucleotides match TRBD1. CDR1 is SQVTM and CDR2 is ANQGSEA in the germline V gene. Trimming took 0 bases from V and 4 from J; bases not matched to a gene: 5. The CDR3 spans 14 residues.